This TCR beta chain was sequenced for a study of control samples from healthy donors and cancer patients. A single count supports this clone. Assay: immunoSEQ multiplex PCR; the TCRdb copy retains only in-frame clones and omits some. The table lists some 120,000 clones, 80% to 95% of them singletons. V was pared by 1 base and J by 2 bases, with 11 bases between. Germline V lookup: CDR1 LNHDA, CDR2 SQIVND (reference sequence). This CDR3 is 15 amino acids long. Sequencing input: blood. The V gene is TRBV19, the J gene TRBJ1-1; perhaps TRBD1 as D (6 bases). This clonotype originated in a woman between 18 and 30 years old in good health. The CDR3 DNA reads TGTGCCAGTAGTATAGGTGGGGGCATCAACACTGAAGCTTTCTTT. This gives the protein CASSIGGGINTEAFF.